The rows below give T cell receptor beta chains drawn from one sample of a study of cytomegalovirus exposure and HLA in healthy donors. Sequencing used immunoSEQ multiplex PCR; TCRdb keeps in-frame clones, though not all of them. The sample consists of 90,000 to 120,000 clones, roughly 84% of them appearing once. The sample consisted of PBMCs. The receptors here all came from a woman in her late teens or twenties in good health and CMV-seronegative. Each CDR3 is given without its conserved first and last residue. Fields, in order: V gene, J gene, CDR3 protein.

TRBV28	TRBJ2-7	ASSSPREQY
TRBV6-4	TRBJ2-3	ASRPPSGPSTDTQY
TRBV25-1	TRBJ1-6	ASSESSTRGSPLH
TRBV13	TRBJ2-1	ASSQRLNEQF
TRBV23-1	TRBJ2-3	ASSRRGDTQY
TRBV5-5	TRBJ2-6	ASSLSNSGANVLT
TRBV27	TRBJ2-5	ASGTGVRRAQETQY
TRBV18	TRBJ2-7	ASSLESSYEQY
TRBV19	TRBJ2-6	ASSLRVGANVLT
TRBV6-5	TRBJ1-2	ASRSGHLYGYT